This section outlines one T cell receptor (beta chain) sequence together with its context. Its antigen is as yet unknown. A diagnosis was made from clinical symptoms together with serum thyroxine, TRAb, thyroid ultrasound and orbital computed tomography. The data originate from a study of Graves' ophthalmopathy and Graves' hyperthyroidism. Study-level points and caveats: Stable hyperthyroidism and ophthalmopathy were told apart by a 13-signature model, which achieved 85% to 90% sensitivity and more than 75% specificity. A majority of expanded thyroid clonotypes exceeding 0.001 frequency were likewise present in blood.

The study amplified TCR beta CDR3 regions using RNA transcripts. Second-round multiplex PCR came after a first-round RT-PCR that employed HTBI primers. TCRdb re-called the multiplex PCR reads through MiXCR, storing one row per CDR3 protein. The table lists over 450,000 distinct CDR3 sequences, roughly an eighth of them singletons. The V segment lost 5 bases and the J segment 5 bases; nucleotides outside the gene matches: 6. The CDR3 is made up of 15 amino acids. Per germline, CDR1 SGHTA and CDR2 FQGTGA. Sample: blood. The receptor was derived from a woman aged 25-40 years with Graves' ophthalmopathy. This rearrangement joins TRBV7-3 to TRBJ2-2; 9 bases fit TRBD1. As DNA, the CDR3 is TGTGCCAGCAGCGCGGACAGGGGAAGAACCGGGGAGCTGTTTTTT. Translating gives CASSADRGRTGELFF.